The rows below give T cell receptor beta chains drawn from one sample of a study of cytomegalovirus exposure and HLA in healthy donors. The table came from immunoSEQ multiplex PCR; TCRdb's copy has only in-frame clones and leaves some out. The sample consists of about 160,000 clones, about 80% of them appearing once. Sample: PBMCs. The receptor source for this set is a female donor in good health and CMV-seronegative. Both conserved end residues are part of each CDR3. The D gene is left open where the match is weak. Clone size, where shown, is once, few, many, or a class for clones that have expanded.

v_call,d_call,j_call,clone_size,cdr3_aa,cdr3_nt
TRBV9,TRBD2,TRBJ2-1,-,CASSPKGLAGSVYNEQFF,TGTGCCAGCAGCCCCAAGGGACTAGCGGGATCAGTCTACAATGAGCAGTTCTTC
TRBV6-5,-,TRBJ1-2,few,CASSYTDRYGYTF,TGTGCCAGCAGTTACACAGACCGCTATGGCTACACCTTC
TRBV4-1,TRBD1,TRBJ1-2,-,CASSQRDRTIYGYTF,TGCGCCAGCAGCCAACGGGACAGGACGATCTATGGCTACACCTTC
TRBV5-1,-,TRBJ1-1,-,CASRWTVDTEAFF,TGCGCCAGCAGGTGGACAGTTGACACTGAAGCTTTCTTT
TRBV30,-,TRBJ2-7,-,CAWSGGTVGGDEQYF,TGTGCCTGGAGTGGGGGGACAGTAGGAGGGGACGAGCAGTACTTC
TRBV19,-,TRBJ2-5,-,CASSGHQTQYF,TGTGCCAGTAGTGGCCATCAGACCCAGTACTTC
TRBV4-2,-,TRBJ1-2,-,CASSQDGGDYGYTF,TGTGCCAGCAGCCAAGATGGAGGGGACTATGGCTACACCTTC
TRBV30,TRBD2,TRBJ2-3,-,CAWSGRGGPDTQYF,TGTGCCTGGAGTGGGCGGGGGGGCCCGGATACGCAGTATTTT
TRBV29-1,-,TRBJ2-2,-,CSGGQWTGELFF,TGCAGCGGTGGACAGTGGACCGGGGAGCTGTTTTTT
TRBV6-1,-,TRBJ2-5,once,CASSGTGYWGQETQYF,TGTGCCAGCAGTGGCACAGGGTATTGGGGGCAAGAGACCCAGTACTTC
TRBV9,TRBD2,TRBJ2-1,-,CASSVAGLEPYNEQFF,TGTGCCAGCAGCGTAGCGGGACTAGAGCCCTACAATGAGCAGTTCTTC
TRBV7-9,-,TRBJ1-3,-,CASSSSGGSGNTIYF,TGTGCCAGCAGCTCTTCGGGGGGATCCGGAAACACCATATATTTT
TRBV5-1,TRBD1,TRBJ1-1,-,CASSFTPGGTEAFF,TGCGCCAGCAGCTTTACCCCAGGGGGCACTGAAGCTTTCTTT
TRBV5-4,TRBD2,TRBJ2-5,-,CASSSWGGQETQYF,TGTGCCAGCAGCTCCTGGGGGGGGCAAGAGACCCAGTACTTC
TRBV6-1,-,TRBJ1-1,-,CASSEGGRAYTEAFF,TGTGCCAGCAGTGAAGGTGGCAGGGCCTACACTGAAGCTTTCTTT
TRBV21-1,-,TRBJ2-2,-,CASSKGGQGVTGELFF,TGTGCCAGCAGCAAAGGGGGACAGGGGGTCACCGGGGAGCTGTTTTTT